The source of this T cell receptor (beta chain) is a study of patients and donors after allogeneic stem cell transplantation. This clonotype was seen a few times. MiXCR, applied by TCRdb to the RT-PCR reads, yields one record per CDR3 protein. Of about 960,000 distinct CDR3 sequences detected, roughly 17% appear once; the ten largest clones hold around 6%. This CDR3 has 15 amino acids. The ends were cut back, 5 bases at V and 4 bases at J, with 14 bases in the middle. Germline V CDR1 and CDR2: LGHNA, YSLEER. This receptor was obtained from a human donor who was either an allogeneic HSCT recipient or a stem cell or donor lymphocyte infusion donor (not recorded which). It is not recorded whose cells these are; they may come from a transplant donor. The chain uses TRBV4-3 and TRBJ2-2; D may be TRBD2 (7 bases). The sequencing input was blood, either unsorted or a sorted T cell fraction (not recorded which). DNA for the CDR3: TGCGCCAGCAGCATCGTGCGGGGGCCCACCGGGGAGCTGTTTTTT. Its protein is CASSIVRGPTGELFF.